This entry concerns a single TCR beta chain. Authors' methods: Amplification of reference gene primers was used by the study to estimate nucleated cell counts. Assay: immunoSEQ multiplex PCR; the TCRdb copy retains only in-frame clones and omits some. That table is the source of V, J and clone size, and D and trimming were worked out from the DNA. The table has fewer than 300,000 clones, around four fifths seen once. This sample is drawn from a study of blood T cell repertoires in COVID-19. At the level of the study: Collection of acute and convalescent COVID-19 samples took place in the United States, Italy and Spain. In each case, the material was cDNA or gDNA derived from T cells, B-cell-depleted T cells, or PBMCs.

The ends were cut back, 4 bases at V and 8 bases at J, with 13 bases in the middle. Germline loops: CDR1 SGHRS, CDR2 YFSETQ. The CDR3 consists of 14 residues. This sequence originates from a woman aged 65 to 85 with active or convalescent COVID-19. The sample taken for sequencing was peripheral blood. The chain combines TRBV5-1 with TRBJ1-6; unclear D gene. The CDR3 spells CASSMEDSYSPLHF. CDR3 bases: TGCGCCAGCAGCATGGAGGACTCGTATTCACCCCTCCACTTT. Full variable domain (remainder filled in from reference TRBV5-1 and TRBJ1-6): KAGVTQTPRYLIKTRGQQVTLSCSPISGHRSVSWYQQTPGQGLQFLFEYFSETQRNKGNFPGRFSGRQFSNSRSEMNVSTLELGDSALYLCASSMEDSYSPLHFGNGTRLTVT.